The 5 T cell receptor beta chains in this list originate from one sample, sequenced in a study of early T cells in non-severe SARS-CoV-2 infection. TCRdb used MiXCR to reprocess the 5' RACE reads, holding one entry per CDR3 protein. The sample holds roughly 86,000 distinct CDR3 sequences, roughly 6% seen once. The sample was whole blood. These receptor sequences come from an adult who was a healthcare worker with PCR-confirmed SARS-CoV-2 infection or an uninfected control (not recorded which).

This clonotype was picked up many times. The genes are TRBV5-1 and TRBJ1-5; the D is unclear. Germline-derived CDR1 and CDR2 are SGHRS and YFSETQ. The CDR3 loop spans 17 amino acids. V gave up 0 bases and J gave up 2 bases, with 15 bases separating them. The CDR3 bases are TGCGCCAGCAGCTTGGGAACCGCAGGTCCCGGCAATCAGCCCCAGCATTTT. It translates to CASSLGTAGPGNQPQHF.

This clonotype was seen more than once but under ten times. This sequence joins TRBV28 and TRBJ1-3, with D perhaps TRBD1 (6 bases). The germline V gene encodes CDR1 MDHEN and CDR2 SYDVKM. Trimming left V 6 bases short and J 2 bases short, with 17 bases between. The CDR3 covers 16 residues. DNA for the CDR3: TGTGCCAGCAGCCGTGGGGCCAGGGACACTGGAAACACCATATATTTT. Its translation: CASSRGARDTGNTIYF.

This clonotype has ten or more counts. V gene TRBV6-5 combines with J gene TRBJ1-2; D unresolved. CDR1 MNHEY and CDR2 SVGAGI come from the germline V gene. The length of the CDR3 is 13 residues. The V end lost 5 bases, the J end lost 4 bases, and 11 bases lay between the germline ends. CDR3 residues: CASSPISGYGYTF. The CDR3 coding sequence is TGTGCCAGCAGTCCCATTTCCGGCTATGGCTACACCTTC.

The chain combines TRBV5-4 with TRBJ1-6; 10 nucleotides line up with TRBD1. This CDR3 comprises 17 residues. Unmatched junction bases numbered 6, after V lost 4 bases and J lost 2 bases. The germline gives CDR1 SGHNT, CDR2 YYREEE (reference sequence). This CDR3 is CASSPGTGEAYNSPLHF. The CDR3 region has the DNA TGTGCCAGCAGCCCCGGGACAGGGGAGGCCTATAATTCACCCCTCCACTTT.

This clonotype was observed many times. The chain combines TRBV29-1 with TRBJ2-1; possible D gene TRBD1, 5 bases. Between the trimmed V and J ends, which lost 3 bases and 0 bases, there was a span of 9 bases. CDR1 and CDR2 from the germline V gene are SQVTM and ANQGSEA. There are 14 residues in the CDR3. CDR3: CSVDRASSYNEQFF. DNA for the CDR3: TGCAGCGTTGACAGGGCAAGCTCCTACAATGAGCAGTTCTTC.